This is a list of T cell receptor beta chains from one sample in a study of blood T cell repertoires in COVID-19. Using immunoSEQ multiplex PCR, the repertoire was profiled, and TCRdb retains in-frame clones only, with some absent. The repertoire has 200,000 to 250,000 clones, 85% of them found once; the top ten carry more than 2%. Sequenced input: peripheral blood. The receptors here all came from a woman aged 70-85 years with COVID-19, enrolled during active disease. Each CDR3 is given with its conserved first and last residue. Fields, in order: J gene, D gene, V gene, clone size, CDR3 DNA, CDR3 protein. The D gene is left open where the match is weak. Clone size appears in some rows only: once, few, many, or a class for an expanded clone.

J gene: TRBJ2-7; D gene: NA; V gene: TRBV20-1; clone size: NA; CDR3 DNA: TGCAGTGCTAGTTTGGGGCAGAGCTACGAGCAGTACTTC; CDR3 protein: CSASLGQSYEQYF
J gene: TRBJ1-6; D gene: NA; V gene: TRBV14; clone size: NA; CDR3 DNA: TGTGCCAGCAGCCAAGATAGGACACATAATTCACCCCTCCACTTT; CDR3 protein: CASSQDRTHNSPLHF
J gene: TRBJ2-7; D gene: TRBD1; V gene: TRBV29-1; clone size: NA; CDR3 DNA: TGCAGCGTTTCAGGACAGGGGAGCTCCTACGAGCAGTACTTC; CDR3 protein: CSVSGQGSSYEQYF
J gene: TRBJ2-1; D gene: NA; V gene: TRBV2; clone size: NA; CDR3 DNA: TGTGCCAGCAGTGGACAGGCGGATGAGCAGTTCTTC; CDR3 protein: CASSGQADEQFF
J gene: TRBJ2-1; D gene: NA; V gene: TRBV11-3; clone size: NA; CDR3 DNA: TGTGCCAGCACACAGGGTTATGATGAGCAGTTCTTC; CDR3 protein: CASTQGYDEQFF
J gene: TRBJ1-4; D gene: TRBD1; V gene: TRBV19; clone size: NA; CDR3 DNA: TGTGCCAGTAGTAAATGGGGACAGGGGTCTGAAAAACTGTTTTTT; CDR3 protein: CASSKWGQGSEKLFF
J gene: TRBJ2-7; D gene: TRBD2; V gene: TRBV5-1; clone size: NA; CDR3 DNA: TGCGCCAGCAGCCCTCAGACTAGCGGGGTTTACGAGCAGTACTTC; CDR3 protein: CASSPQTSGVYEQYF
J gene: TRBJ1-1; D gene: TRBD1; V gene: TRBV27; clone size: NA; CDR3 DNA: TGTGCCAGCAGTTCCGACAGGGCGGGGAACACTGAAGCTTTCTTT; CDR3 protein: CASSSDRAGNTEAFF
J gene: TRBJ2-3; D gene: NA; V gene: TRBV21-1; clone size: NA; CDR3 DNA: TGTGCCAGCAGCCTCGGGGACCCTTTAGCGGGGGGGACAGATACGCAGTATTTT; CDR3 protein: CASSLGDPLAGGTDTQYF
J gene: TRBJ1-1; D gene: NA; V gene: TRBV27; clone size: NA; CDR3 DNA: TGTGCCAGCAGTAGACTGACAGGGAACACTGAAGCTTTCTTT; CDR3 protein: CASSRLTGNTEAFF
J gene: TRBJ1-2; D gene: TRBD1; V gene: TRBV3-1/TRBV3-2; clone size: NA; CDR3 DNA: TGTGCCAGCAGCCACCAAGGGGACAGGGATATAGGAGGCTACACCTTC; CDR3 protein: CASSHQGDRDIGGYTF
J gene: TRBJ2-3; D gene: NA; V gene: TRBV7-2; clone size: NA; CDR3 DNA: TGTGCCAGCAGCCCCGGCGGGGGCGAGAATACGCAGTATTTT; CDR3 protein: CASSPGGGENTQYF
J gene: TRBJ2-2; D gene: NA; V gene: TRBV4-2; clone size: NA; CDR3 DNA: TGTGCCGGCAGCCAAGCTCTCTCGAACACCGGGGAGCTGTTTTTT; CDR3 protein: CAGSQALSNTGELFF
J gene: TRBJ1-5; D gene: NA; V gene: TRBV5-8; clone size: once; CDR3 DNA: TGTGCCAGCAGCTTTGGGCAGGGCCAGCCCCAGCATTTT; CDR3 protein: CASSFGQGQPQHF
J gene: TRBJ1-2; D gene: TRBD1; V gene: TRBV7-9; clone size: NA; CDR3 DNA: TGTGCCAGCAGCCGGATCAGGGACAGGGTGGACTATGGCTACACCTTC; CDR3 protein: CASSRIRDRVDYGYTF
J gene: TRBJ2-5; D gene: NA; V gene: TRBV27; clone size: NA; CDR3 DNA: TGTGCCACCAGAGAGGGGGGGGCTAGAGAGACCCAGTACTTC; CDR3 protein: CATREGGARETQYF
J gene: TRBJ1-4; D gene: NA; V gene: TRBV30; clone size: NA; CDR3 DNA: TGTGCCTGGAGTGTACAAGGGGCAAAACTGTTTTTT; CDR3 protein: CAWSVQGAKLFF
J gene: TRBJ1-4; D gene: NA; V gene: TRBV27; clone size: NA; CDR3 DNA: TGTGCCAGCAGTTTTTCCCGGGGTGAAAAACTGTTTTTT; CDR3 protein: CASSFSRGEKLFF
J gene: TRBJ1-1; D gene: TRBD1; V gene: TRBV2; clone size: NA; CDR3 DNA: TGTGCCAGCAGTCGGGACAGGGCGTCTGAAGCTTTCTTT; CDR3 protein: CASSRDRASEAFF
J gene: TRBJ1-4; D gene: NA; V gene: TRBV19; clone size: NA; CDR3 DNA: TGTGCCAGTAGTATTCCGCGGGACTATAATGAAAAACTGTTTTTT; CDR3 protein: CASSIPRDYNEKLFF
J gene: TRBJ2-1; D gene: TRBD2; V gene: TRBV25-1; clone size: NA; CDR3 DNA: TGTGCCAGCAGTGGGGGGGGGATCGGTCGGGCCGATGAGCAGTTCTTC; CDR3 protein: CASSGGGIGRADEQFF
J gene: TRBJ2-3; D gene: TRBD2; V gene: TRBV7-6; clone size: NA; CDR3 DNA: TGTGCCAGCAGCTTTGGGACTAGCGGGTTATCTAGCACAGATACGCAGTATTTT; CDR3 protein: CASSFGTSGLSSTDTQYF
J gene: TRBJ1-4; D gene: TRBD1; V gene: TRBV27; clone size: once; CDR3 DNA: TGTGCCAGCAGTTCCGGGACAGGGAGGAGGGGGAGTGAAAAACTGTTTTTT; CDR3 protein: CASSSGTGRRGSEKLFF
J gene: TRBJ1-1; D gene: NA; V gene: TRBV9; clone size: NA; CDR3 DNA: TGTGCCAGCAGCCGGGCCTCGCGGGGCACTGAAGCTTTCTTT; CDR3 protein: CASSRASRGTEAFF
J gene: TRBJ2-2; D gene: TRBD1; V gene: TRBV28; clone size: once; CDR3 DNA: TGTGCCAGCCGTGAACAGGGGGCGCGCACCGGGGAGCTGTTTTTT; CDR3 protein: CASREQGARTGELFF
J gene: TRBJ1-1; D gene: TRBD1; V gene: TRBV5-4; clone size: NA; CDR3 DNA: TGTGCCAGCAGCCGAGAACAGGGGACTGAAGCTTTCTTT; CDR3 protein: CASSREQGTEAFF
J gene: TRBJ1-6; D gene: NA; V gene: TRBV19; clone size: NA; CDR3 DNA: TGTGCCAGTAGTAACGAGGATAATTCACCCCTCCACTTT; CDR3 protein: CASSNEDNSPLHF
J gene: TRBJ1-1; D gene: NA; V gene: TRBV5-1; clone size: NA; CDR3 DNA: TGCGCCAGCAGTTCGACAGTTGGTACTGAAGCTTTCTTT; CDR3 protein: CASSSTVGTEAFF
J gene: TRBJ1-1; D gene: NA; V gene: TRBV2; clone size: NA; CDR3 DNA: TGTGGTCAGGGACTTTCGAACACTGAAGCTTTCTTT; CDR3 protein: CGQGLSNTEAFF
J gene: TRBJ2-6; D gene: TRBD1; V gene: TRBV7-3; clone size: NA; CDR3 DNA: TGTGCCAGCAGCTCTATCACCGGGACAGATGGGGCCAACGTCCTGACTTTC; CDR3 protein: CASSSITGTDGANVLTF
J gene: TRBJ1-2; D gene: TRBD1; V gene: TRBV7-9; clone size: NA; CDR3 DNA: TGTGCCAGCAGCTTGGTTCCCGGGACAGGGAAGCATGGCTACACCTTC; CDR3 protein: CASSLVPGTGKHGYTF
J gene: TRBJ2-1; D gene: NA; V gene: TRBV24-1; clone size: NA; CDR3 DNA: TGTGCCACCAGTGCCCGATCCGGGACGGGGGATGAGCAGTTCTTC; CDR3 protein: CATSARSGTGDEQFF
J gene: TRBJ2-3; D gene: TRBD2; V gene: TRBV4-1; clone size: NA; CDR3 DNA: TGCGCCAGCAGCCCCACCCCTAGCGGGGGGACCACAGATACGCAGTATTTT; CDR3 protein: CASSPTPSGGTTDTQYF
J gene: TRBJ1-2; D gene: TRBD1; V gene: TRBV9; clone size: NA; CDR3 DNA: TGTGCCAGCAGCGTAAGCACAGGGGGCGGCTCCGTCTATGGCTACACCTTC; CDR3 protein: CASSVSTGGGSVYGYTF
J gene: TRBJ2-1; D gene: TRBD2; V gene: TRBV5-1; clone size: NA; CDR3 DNA: TGCGCCAGCAAGAGAGCGGGAGTCGGCTACAATGAGCAGTTCTTC; CDR3 protein: CASKRAGVGYNEQFF
J gene: TRBJ1-1; D gene: NA; V gene: TRBV5-6; clone size: NA; CDR3 DNA: TGTGCCAGCAGCTCCGGGACATTGAACACTGAAGCTTTCTTT; CDR3 protein: CASSSGTLNTEAFF
J gene: TRBJ2-1; D gene: TRBD2; V gene: TRBV11-2; clone size: few; CDR3 DNA: TGTGCCAGCAGCTTAGAATTGGGACTAGCTCTGTTCTTC; CDR3 protein: CASSLELGLALFF
J gene: TRBJ1-3; D gene: NA; V gene: TRBV9; clone size: NA; CDR3 DNA: TGTGCCAGCAGCGCGCACAGGGATTCGGGGAACACCATATATTTT; CDR3 protein: CASSAHRDSGNTIYF
J gene: TRBJ1-2; D gene: TRBD1; V gene: TRBV19; clone size: NA; CDR3 DNA: TGTGCCAGTACCTTTGGGCAGGGGGTTGGCTACACCTTC; CDR3 protein: CASTFGQGVGYTF
J gene: TRBJ1-3; D gene: NA; V gene: TRBV7-8; clone size: NA; CDR3 DNA: TGTGCCAGCAGCCCGGACCCCGGGGTTGGAAGAAACACCATATATTTT; CDR3 protein: CASSPDPGVGRNTIYF
J gene: TRBJ1-4; D gene: NA; V gene: TRBV2; clone size: once; CDR3 DNA: TGTGCCAGCAAAGAGACTAATGAAAAACTGTTTTTT; CDR3 protein: CASKETNEKLFF
J gene: TRBJ1-2; D gene: NA; V gene: TRBV11-2; clone size: NA; CDR3 DNA: TGTGCCAGCAGCTTTATGACAGGCTACACCTTC; CDR3 protein: CASSFMTGYTF
J gene: TRBJ2-3; D gene: NA; V gene: TRBV2; clone size: NA; CDR3 DNA: TGTGCCAGCAGTGAGGGCAGGGCGGCAGATACGCAGTATTTT; CDR3 protein: CASSEGRAADTQYF
J gene: TRBJ1-4; D gene: NA; V gene: TRBV5-4; clone size: NA; CDR3 DNA: TGTGCCAGCAGCTTGGGGGCTGTCGATGAAAAACTGTTTTTT; CDR3 protein: CASSLGAVDEKLFF
J gene: TRBJ1-5; D gene: NA; V gene: TRBV7-2; clone size: NA; CDR3 DNA: TGTGCCAGCAGCTTAGAACGAGTTAGCAATCAGCCCCAGCATTTT; CDR3 protein: CASSLERVSNQPQHF
J gene: TRBJ2-1; D gene: TRBD2; V gene: TRBV11-2; clone size: NA; CDR3 DNA: TGTGCCAGCAGCTTCACTAGCGGGGGTGACAATGAGCAGTTCTTC; CDR3 protein: CASSFTSGGDNEQFF
J gene: TRBJ2-3; D gene: TRBD1; V gene: TRBV7-2; clone size: NA; CDR3 DNA: TGTGCCAGCAGCTTAGCAAGGGGCAGGGGGCATGCAGATACGCAGTATTTT; CDR3 protein: CASSLARGRGHADTQYF